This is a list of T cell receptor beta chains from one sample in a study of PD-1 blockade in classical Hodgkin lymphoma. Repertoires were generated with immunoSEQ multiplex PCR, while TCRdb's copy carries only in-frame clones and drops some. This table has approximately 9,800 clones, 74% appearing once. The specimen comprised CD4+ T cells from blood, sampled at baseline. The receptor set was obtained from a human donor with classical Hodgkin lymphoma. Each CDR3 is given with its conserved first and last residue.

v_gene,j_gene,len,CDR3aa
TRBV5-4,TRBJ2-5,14,CASSLGQTQETQYF
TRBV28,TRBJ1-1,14,CASSAPTLNTEAFF
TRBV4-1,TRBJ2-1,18,CASSPISPWTSLYNEQFF
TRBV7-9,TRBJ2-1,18,CASSSPPLAGGDYNEQFF
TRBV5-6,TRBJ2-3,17,CASSLAISREGSDTQYF
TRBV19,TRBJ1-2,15,CASRQQGGLLTGYTF
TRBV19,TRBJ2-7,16,CASSSRRGPPRDEQYF
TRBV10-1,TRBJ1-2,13,CASSRGGDYGYTF
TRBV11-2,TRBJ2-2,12,CASSLDPRLLFF
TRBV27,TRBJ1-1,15,CASSFRTGLNTEAFF
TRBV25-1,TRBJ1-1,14,CASSTPSGSTEAFF
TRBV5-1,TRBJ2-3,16,CASSLEGGRDRDTQYF
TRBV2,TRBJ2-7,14,CASSRDRSSYEQYF
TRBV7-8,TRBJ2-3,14,CASSLKRHPDTQYF
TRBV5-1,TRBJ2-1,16,CASSLEAASSYNEQFF
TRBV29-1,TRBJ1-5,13,CSFQEGSNQPQHF
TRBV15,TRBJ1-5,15,CATSNRQGPNQPQHF
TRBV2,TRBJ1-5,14,CASSSANSNQPQHF
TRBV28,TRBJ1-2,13,CASNLPQGLGYTF
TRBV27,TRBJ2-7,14,CASSLVGRAGEQYF
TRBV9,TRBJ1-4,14,CASSVSGLNEKLFF
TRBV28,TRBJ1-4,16,CASSLLSSRAVEKLFF
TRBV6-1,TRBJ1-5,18,CASSEGTGARIFNQPQHF
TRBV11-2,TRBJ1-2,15,CASSLEGGGRDGYTF
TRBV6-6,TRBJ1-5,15,CASSSKGLSNQPQHF
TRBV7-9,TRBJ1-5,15,CASSEDRAGNQPQHF
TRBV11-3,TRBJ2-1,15,CASSSRREGNNEQFF
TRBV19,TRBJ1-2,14,CASSYLQGVSGYTF
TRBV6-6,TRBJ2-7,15,CASSYSLAGTYEQYF
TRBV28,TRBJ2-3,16,CASSSGTRAPTDTQYF
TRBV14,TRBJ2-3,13,CASSYISTDTQYF
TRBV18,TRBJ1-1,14,CASSQNGVNTEAFF
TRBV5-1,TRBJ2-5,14,CASSDGLAGETQYF
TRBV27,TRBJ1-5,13,CASSTGSNQPQHF
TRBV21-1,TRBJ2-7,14,CASSLTDSDYEQYF
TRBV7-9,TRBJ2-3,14,CASSPWPLTDTQYF
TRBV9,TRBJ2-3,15,CASSAGLAYTDTQYF